Below, 31 T cell receptor beta chains from the same sample are listed, as sequenced in a study of cytomegalovirus exposure and HLA in healthy donors. Vbeta (60) and Jbeta (13) primers were used in the PCR. The repertoire was sequenced with immunoSEQ multiplex PCR; TCRdb's copy has only in-frame clones and lacks some. Altogether under 200,000 clones are present, around 72% being singletons, with the ten largest covering around 3%. Sequencing was performed on PBMCs. The source of these receptors is a woman aged 50 to 60 in good health and CMV-seropositive.

V usage is TRBV7-2 and J usage is TRBJ2-3, with D maybe TRBD2 (5 bases). The CDR3 totals 12 residues. CDR1 is SGHTA, CDR2 FQGNSA, per germline. With 5 bases removed from V and 4 bases from J, the gap between germline ends came to 7 bases. This chain's CDR3 is CASSPGADTQYF. CDR3 in DNA: TGTGCCAGCAGCCCCGGGGCAGATACGCAGTATTTT.

CDR3 loop: CASSPAQGSGYTF. Written as DNA, the CDR3 is TGCGCCAGCAGCCCCGCACAGGGAAGTGGCTACACCTTC. The rearrangement links TRBV4-1 to TRBJ1-2; D is possibly TRBD1 (6 bases). CDR3 length: 13 amino acids. The germline V gene has CDR1 MGHRA and CDR2 YSYEKL. Trimming left V 4 bases short and J 7 bases short, with 13 bases between.

V usage is TRBV4-3 and J usage is TRBJ2-1; TRBD2 matches 9 bases. Trimming at V came to 0 bases and at J to 9 bases, leaving 12 bases not matched to a gene. The germline V gene encodes CDR1 LGHNA and CDR2 YSLEER. This CDR3 spans 17 amino acids. CDR3: CASSQEARGGRGSEQFF. The CDR3 nucleotides read TGCGCCAGCAGCCAAGAGGCGCGGGGGGGCCGAGGTTCTGAGCAGTTCTTC.

The CDR3 reads CASSLRDKGNGEQYF. The CDR3 DNA is TGCGCCAGCAGCTTACGGGACAAGGGCAACGGCGAGCAGTACTTC. The chain employs TRBV5-1 and TRBJ2-7, with D possibly matching TRBD1 (6 bases). The V end lost 2 bases, the J end lost 6 bases, and 18 bases lay between the germline ends. CDR3 size: 15 residues. Germline CDR1 is SGHRS and CDR2 is YFSETQ.

The chain recombines TRBV4-3 with TRBJ2-5, with TRBD1 identical over 8 bases. V trimming: 4 bases; J trimming: 5 bases; junction bases outside the gene matches: 6. CDR3 length equals 14 residues. CDR1 is LGHNA, CDR2 YSLEER, per germline. CDR3 region: CASSPRTGLETQYF. For the CDR3, the DNA is TGCGCCAGCAGCCCCCGGACAGGGCTGGAGACCCAGTACTTC.

V gene TRBV18 combines with J gene TRBJ1-6; D uncertain. The germline V gene encodes CDR1 KGHSH and CDR2 LQKENI. This CDR3 has 15 amino acids. The V and J ends lost 3 bases and 7 bases respectively, with 13 bases between them. The chain's CDR3 is CASSPIGFQNSPLHF. The CDR3 DNA is TGTGCCAGCTCACCGATCGGGTTCCAGAATTCACCCCTCCACTTT.

This clone was seen only once. The J gene is TRBJ1-3, the V gene TRBV12-5; weak D call: TRBD1 (6 bases). V was trimmed by 6 bases and J by 5 bases, leaving 11 bases between them. Germline-derived CDR1 and CDR2 are LGHNT and FRNRAP. CDR3 length: 13 residues. CDR3 amino acids: CASGQGHRNTIYF. Written as DNA, the CDR3 is TGTGCTAGTGGCCAGGGGCATCGAAACACCATATATTTT.

This clone was recorded a few times. The chain combines TRBV13 with TRBJ2-7; TRBD1 matches at 9 bases. Germline CDR1 PRHDT, CDR2 FYEKMQ (reference sequence). CDR3 length: 14 amino acids. The V and J ends lost 4 bases and 2 bases, in that order; junction bases with no gene match: 3. The CDR3 protein is CASSSRDRAYEQYF. For the CDR3, the DNA is TGTGCCAGCAGCTCCCGGGACAGGGCCTACGAGCAGTACTTC.

The chain is built from TRBV27 and TRBJ2-1; 14 nucleotides line up with TRBD2. J gave up 6 bases and V 6 bases, and 4 bases lay outside the gene matches. Germline V CDR1 and CDR2: MNHEY, SMNVEV (reference sequence). The CDR3 is made up of 15 amino acids. In nucleotides, the CDR3 is TGTGCCAGCAGGTTAGGACTAGCGGGGGGCAATGAGCAGTTCTTC. It yields the protein CASRLGLAGGNEQFF.

The gene calls are TRBV10-2 and TRBJ2-1; 10 bases fit TRBD2. There are 17 residues in the CDR3. Germline V lookup: CDR1 WSHSY, CDR2 SAAADI. After removal of 6 bases from V and 9 bases from J, the junction contained 17 bases not matched to a gene. The chain's CDR3 is CASSSLAGALSRSEQFF. The CDR3 bases are TGCGCCAGCAGCTCTCTAGCGGGGGCCCTCTCCCGCAGTGAGCAGTTCTTC.

The chain couples TRBV18 to TRBJ1-1; 7 bases map to TRBD1. After removal of 7 bases from V and 6 bases from J, the junction contained 11 bases not matched to a gene. The CDR3 runs to 14 residues. Looked up from germline, CDR1 is KGHSH and CDR2 is LQKENI. The CDR3 loop is CASLSTGAVAEAFF. The CDR3 bases are TGTGCCAGCTTAAGTACAGGGGCGGTCGCTGAAGCTTTCTTT.

This chain uses TRBV4-3 with TRBJ1-6, with TRBD1 matching over 9 bases. The CDR3 runs 16 residues. V lost 2 bases to trimming and J lost 10 bases; unmatched junction nucleotides: 9. The germline V gene encodes CDR1 LGHNA and CDR2 YSLEER. For the CDR3, the DNA is TGCGCCAGCAGCCAATACCTACAGGGGGCAGGATCACCCCTCCACTTT. The encoded protein is CASSQYLQGAGSPLHF.

The chain has TRBV18 and TRBJ2-3; 7 bases are a match to TRBD1. The CDR3 extends over 15 amino acids. Germline assignment: CDR1 KGHSH and CDR2 LQKENI. V lost 3 bases and J lost 1; bases outside the gene matches: 4. The CDR3 loop reads CASSPDRVGTDTQYF. The CDR3 nucleotides read TGTGCCAGCTCACCCGACAGGGTGGGCACAGATACGCAGTATTTT.

The chain recombines TRBV7-2 with TRBJ1-1, with D possibly TRBD1 on 5 matching bases. Germline-derived CDR1 and CDR2 are SGHTA and FQGNSA. This CDR3 is built from 14 residues. The ends were cut back, 2 bases at V and 0 bases at J, with 7 bases in the middle. The CDR3 bases are TGTGCCAGCAGCTTACGACAGCTGAACACTGAAGCTTTCTTT. It encodes CASSLRQLNTEAFF.

The chain employs TRBV28 and TRBJ1-1; 9 bases map to TRBD1. This CDR3 is 14 amino acids long. Unmatched junction bases numbered 2, after V lost 3 bases and J lost 3 bases. Germline V CDR1 and CDR2: MDHEN, SYDVKM. The chain's CDR3 is CASSFDRGYTEAFF. CDR3 sequence (DNA): TGTGCCAGCAGTTTCGACAGGGGGTACACTGAAGCTTTCTTT.

The gene calls are TRBV4-1 and TRBJ1-1; D unclear. The CDR3 covers 14 residues. V gave up 0 bases and J gave up 1 base, with 6 bases separating them. The V gene's germline CDR1 is MGHRA and CDR2 YSYEKL. The CDR3 DNA is TGCGCCAGCAGCCAAGATATTTCGAACACTGAAGCTTTCTTT. It encodes CASSQDISNTEAFF.

The rearrangement uses TRBV18 and TRBJ2-1, with a weak D call TRBD1 (6 bases). V lost 4 bases and J 6 bases, leaving 10 bases between the germline ends. CDR3 length: 13 amino acids. The germline gives CDR1 KGHSH, CDR2 LQKENI. For the CDR3, the DNA is TGTGCCAGCTCACGATTACAGGGCAATGAGCAGTTCTTC. Encoded protein: CASSRLQGNEQFF.

V is TRBV11-3 and J is TRBJ1-2; tentatively, D is TRBD1 (5 bases). Germline CDR1 is SGHNT and CDR2 is YENEEA. The CDR3 length is 15 residues. Trimming shortened V by 5 bases and J by 3 bases, and 16 bases separated the two germline ends. The CDR3 loop is CASSPGAKVDYGYTF. The CDR3 DNA reads as TGTGCCAGCAGCCCTGGGGCTAAGGTCGACTATGGCTACACCTTC.

The J gene is TRBJ2-3, the V gene TRBV27; TRBD2 aligns across 9 bases. CDR1 and CDR2 from the germline V gene are MNHEY and SMNVEV (reference sequence). With 10 bases clipped from V and 2 bases from J, the junction kept 7 bases outside the gene matches. The CDR3 is 14 amino acids. The CDR3 reads CATVAGASTDTQYF. DNA of the CDR3: TGTGCCACCGTAGCGGGAGCATCCACAGATACGCAGTATTTT.

The gene calls are TRBV6-6 and TRBJ2-7; possible D gene TRBD1, 6 bases. The CDR3 length is 14 residues. Trimming removed 6 bases at V and 0 bases at J, with 12 bases between. Germline values: CDR1 MNHNY, CDR2 SVGAGI (reference sequence). The CDR3 DNA reads as TGTGCCAGCAGGACAACAGGGAACTCCTACGAGCAGTACTTC. It is translated as CASRTTGNSYEQYF.

The DNA for the CDR3 is TGTGCCAGCAGTGGAAGGAGTATCATGAACACTGAAGCTTTCTTT. Protein product: CASSGRSIMNTEAFF. The genes are TRBV2 and TRBJ1-1; no definite D call. Deletions cut 4 bases from V and 0 bases from J, with 12 bases between. CDR1 is SNHLY and CDR2 is FYNNEI in the germline V gene. CDR3 length: 15 amino acids.

The chain uses TRBV5-5 and TRBJ2-1; perhaps TRBD2 as D (6 bases). V was trimmed by 4 bases and J by 3 bases, leaving 14 bases between them. Germline CDR1 is SGHKS and CDR2 is YYEKEE (reference sequence). This CDR3 region has 15 residues. In nucleotides, the CDR3 is TGTGCCAGCAGCCCTACGGGACTTGGCTACAATGAGCAGTTCTTC. Protein sequence: CASSPTGLGYNEQFF.

The J gene is TRBJ1-1, the V gene TRBV5-1; D remains unclear. V lost 1 base, J lost 3 bases, and 13 bases lay in between. The germline gives CDR1 SGHRS, CDR2 YFSETQ. There are 15 residues in the CDR3. DNA of the CDR3: TGCGCCAGCAGCTTGAGTTCCTCCGGGGACACTGAAGCTTTCTTT. Translating it yields CASSLSSSGDTEAFF. Full variable domain (outside the CDR3, taken from reference TRBV5-1 and TRBJ1-1): KAGVTQTPRYLIKTRGQQVTLSCSPISGHRSVSWYQQTPGQGLQFLFEYFSETQRNKGNFPGRFSGRQFSNSRSEMNVSTLELGDSALYLCASSLSSSGDTEAFFGQGTRLTVV.

The rearrangement joins TRBV5-4 to TRBJ1-1; D gene unclear. The V end lost 4 bases, the J end lost 4 bases, and 17 bases lay between the germline ends. Germline loops: CDR1 SGHNT, CDR2 YYREEE (reference sequence). The CDR3 consists of 15 residues. The CDR3 is CASSMGYPSSTEAFF. Here the CDR3 DNA reads TGTGCCAGCAGCATGGGGTACCCATCGAGCACTGAAGCTTTCTTT. The full variable domain, rest sourced from reference TRBV5-4 and TRBJ1-1, is ETGVTQSPTHLIKTRGQQVTLRCSSQSGHNTVSWYQQALGQGPQFIFQYYREEENGRGNFPPRFSGLQFPNYSSELNVNALELDDSALYLCASSMGYPSSTEAFFGQGTRLTVV.

J is TRBJ2-7 and V is TRBV6-5, with D hard to call. CDR3 length equals 15 residues. Trimming took off 6 bases at V and 7 bases at J, with 22 bases between the two ends. Per the germline V gene, CDR1 is MNHEY and CDR2 is SVGAGI. CDR3 in DNA: TGTGCCAGCAGCCCTCCCGTCTGGGCAACTCGGGAGCAGTACTTC. As protein: CASSPPVWATREQYF.

This chain links TRBV5-6 with TRBJ2-7, with 7 bases lining up with TRBD2. CDR3 length equals 14 residues. CDR1 is SGHDT and CDR2 is YYEEEE in the germline V gene. V dropped 2 bases and J dropped 6; count of bases not matched to a gene: 8. The CDR3 DNA reads as TGTGCCAGCAGCTTCGGCGGGAGAGGAAGCGAGCAGTACTTC. Translated, it gives CASSFGGRGSEQYF.

The chain links TRBV5-4 to TRBJ2-3; 7 nucleotides align to TRBD2. The CDR3 loop spans 13 amino acids. Germline values: CDR1 SGHNT, CDR2 YYREEE (reference sequence). J gave up 0 bases and V 8 bases, and 3 bases lay outside the gene matches. CDR3 in DNA: TGTGCCAGTCCGGGGGGAAGCACAGATACGCAGTATTTT. The encoded protein is CASPGGSTDTQYF.

This chain links TRBV5-1 with TRBJ1-4; TRBD1 is a possible D gene (6 bases). This CDR3 region has 15 residues. V lost 4 bases and J 3 bases, leaving 13 bases between the germline ends. CDR1 and CDR2 (germline): SGHRS, YFSETQ. The CDR3 DNA reads TGCGCCAGCAGCCTGACAGGCTCCTCTAATGAAAAACTGTTTTTT. This translates into CASSLTGSSNEKLFF.

The rearrangement uses TRBV29-1 and TRBJ2-3; D may be TRBD2 (5 bases). This CDR3 has 14 amino acids. Germline CDR1 and CDR2: SQVTM and ANQGSEA. The V end lost 4 bases, the J end lost 1 base, and 12 bases lay between the germline ends. The CDR3 is CSVAGRVGTDTQYF. In DNA form, the CDR3 reads TGCAGCGTTGCTGGGCGGGTTGGCACAGATACGCAGTATTTT.

The genes are TRBV7-8 and TRBJ2-1; 10 positions agree with TRBD2. The germline gives CDR1 SGHVS, CDR2 FQNEAQ. The CDR3 extends over 16 amino acids. Germline trimming cut 0 bases from V and 5 bases from J; bases unmatched to any gene: 4. The CDR3: CASSLARLAGDNEQFF. The CDR3 DNA reads as TGTGCCAGCAGCTTAGCGCGGCTAGCGGGGGACAATGAGCAGTTCTTC.

The V and J genes are TRBV21-1 and TRBJ2-3; the table's D call, TRBD2, has no DNA check behind it. TRBV21-1 is a recognized pseudogene. This CDR3 comprises 13 residues. The DNA of the CDR3 is TGTGCCAGCCTGGACGTAGCGGCAGATACGCAGTATTTT. It specifies CASLDVAADTQYF.